This TCR beta chain derives from a study of regulatory T cells in long-lasting Graves disease. Findings of the study overall: Few sampled subjects may have lowered accuracy. Persistent cases of Graves' showed reduced TCR diversity relative to newly diagnosed patients.

Time point reported: newly diagnosed GD, antithyroid drugs for less than 3 months. The TCR library used RNA extracted from PBMCs. Sequencing libraries for TCR beta were prepared with iRepertoire HTBI primers and Arm-PCR of CDR3 regions. Each CDR3 protein gets one entry after TCRdb re-called the multiplex PCR reads with MiXCR. The sample shows fewer than 500,000 distinct CDR3 sequences, around 15% of them seen only once. The V end was cut by 2 bases, the J end by 7 bases, with 9 bases between. This CDR3 has 13 residues. The germline V gene encodes CDR1 SGHAT and CDR2 FQNNGV. This clonotype showed up many times. Its antigen is currently unknown. These sequences were also reported in another study, on T cells in Graves' hyperthyroidism and ophthalmopathy. That work states: A set of HTBI primers served as the primers for a first-round RT-PCR of the TCR CDR3.

The rearrangement joins TRBV11-2 to TRBJ2-1; D not certain. The receptor comes from a man in his forties with Graves disease. The sequences come from peripheral blood mononuclear cells (PBMCs), collected at new diagnosis, from a patient treated with antithyroid drugs. This CDR3 reads CASSLNPGNEQFF. CDR3 DNA sequence: TGTGCCAGCAGCTTAAACCCCGGGAATGAGCAGTTCTTC.